The clone carrying this T cell receptor beta chain appeared a few times. The authors ran a second PCR of about 6 to 12 cycles using a sample-barcoded 5' primer and a J-beta primer mix. TCRdb redid the calling of the 5' RACE reads with MiXCR, one entry per CDR3 protein. This table has 750,000 to 950,000 distinct CDR3 sequences, approximately 24% appearing once. These data belong to a study of blood T cells in healthy people across ages. About the research overall: Every two T cells gave about one barcoded beta molecule via template switching.

This CDR3 comprises 14 residues. V was shortened by 4 bases and J by 0 bases, with 10 bases between the two germline ends. Germline CDR1 reads SGHNT; CDR2 reads YYREEE (reference sequence). The same data also went into a second study, on T cells of mothers and their children.

The genes are TRBV5-4 and TRBJ1-1; D unclear. This sequence was found in a boy between 10 and 17 years old in good health. What was sequenced was blood. The chain's CDR3 is CASSQLQVNTEAFF. DNA of the CDR3: TGTGCCAGCAGCCAACTCCAGGTGAACACTGAAGCTTTCTTT.